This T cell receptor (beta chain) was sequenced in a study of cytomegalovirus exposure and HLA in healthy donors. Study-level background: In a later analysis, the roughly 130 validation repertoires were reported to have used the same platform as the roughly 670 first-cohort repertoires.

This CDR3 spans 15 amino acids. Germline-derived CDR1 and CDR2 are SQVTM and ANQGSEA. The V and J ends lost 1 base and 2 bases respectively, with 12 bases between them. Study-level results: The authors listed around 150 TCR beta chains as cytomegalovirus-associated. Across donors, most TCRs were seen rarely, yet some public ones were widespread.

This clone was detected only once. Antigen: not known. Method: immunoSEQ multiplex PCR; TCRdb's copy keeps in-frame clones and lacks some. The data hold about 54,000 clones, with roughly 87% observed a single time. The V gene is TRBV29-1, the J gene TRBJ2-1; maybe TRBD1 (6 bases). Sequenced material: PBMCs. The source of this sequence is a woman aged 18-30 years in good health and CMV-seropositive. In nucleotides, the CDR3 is TGCAGCGTTGAAGGCGCCAGGGGTGCCTACAATGAGCAGTTCTTC. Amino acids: CSVEGARGAYNEQFF.